The present T cell receptor beta chain was sequenced within a study of regulatory T cells in long-lasting Graves disease (dated by TCRdb to the early 2020s). Notes on the research overall: In the newly diagnosed Graves' disease group, patients had been taking antithyroid drugs for less than 3 months. The study was conducted in China and was registered as a clinical trial. TCR sequencing covered around 13 persistent and 20 newly diagnosed Graves' disease patients, 33 samples in total. Peripheral blood TCR sequencing and RNA sequencing compared persistent Graves' disease patients with newly diagnosed Graves' disease patients.

The sample's time point, from its label and the paper: newly diagnosed GD, antithyroid drugs for less than 3 months. RNA was extracted from PBMCs in TRIzol for both TCR sequencing and RNA sequencing. The diagnosis of Graves' disease was made according to American Thyroid Association guidelines. The patients came from an endocrinology department in Xi'an, China. Each patient gave 9 to 10 milliliters of peripheral blood, collected in an EDTA anticoagulant tube. Ficoll Paque Plus density gradient separation was used to isolate PBMCs, and no additional T cell sorting was done. An Agilent 2100 Bioanalyzer and agarose gel were used to assess RNA quality, and a NanoDrop 2000 was used to measure RNA concentration. From cysteine to phenylalanine, the CDR3 is 16 amino acids long. The entry retains the CDR3 DNA only, 48 bases that are in frame from base 1. Looking up the germline V gene (reference sequence) yields CDR1 SEHNR and CDR2 FQNEAQ. The junction shows trimming of 1 base on V and 2 bases on J, and the gene matches do not reach 6 bases of it.

Study-wide findings and limitations: A larger number of public clonotypes was shared among persistent patients (approximately 3,000) than among newly diagnosed patients (around 970). The small sample size was acknowledged by the authors as a limitation that may reduce accuracy. Compared with newly diagnosed patients, patients with persistent Graves' disease had lower TCR Shannon entropy and fewer highly expanded clones, which suggests clonal expansion. TRBV28, TRBJ1-2 and TRBJ2-5 were preferentially used in persistent disease, while TRBV20-1 and TRBJ2-1 were favored in newly diagnosed disease. The study examined only peripheral blood because the primary lesion, thyroid tissue, could not be accessed. Sequencing and analysis were restricted to the TCR beta chain.

Libraries came from multiplex PCR. Instrument used: Illumina HiSeq 4000. CDR3 regions were amplified by Arm-PCR with iRepertoire HTBI primers to construct TCR beta libraries. Before sequencing, the PCR products went through gel purification. On the authors' methods: A total of fewer than 80 TRBV and some 15 TRBJ segments were identified across samples and were used for gene usage analysis of CDR3 amino acid clonotypes. COPE and FqMerger were used to merge the filtered high-quality paired reads into contigs. BLAST was used to align contigs to IMGT TRBV, TRBD and TRBJ reference genes, with CDR3 defined following IMGT. Clonotypes above 0.1% frequency were classified as highly expanded clones. Shannon entropy was used to measure repertoire diversity, and the Gini coefficient was used to measure V-J evenness. A clonotype found in more than one individual was treated as public. TCRdb applied fastp at Q25 and MiXCR to the public reads, then kept only in-frame beta chains. Rows with one shared CDR3 protein collapse into an entry with the most common genes and DNA. These V and J calls are TCRdb output, not the study's own analysis. This sample holds 350,000 to 550,000 distinct CDR3 sequences; over 15% were observed only once. The ten largest make up about 25% of the sample.

This clonotype occurred a few times. No cognate antigen has been identified for it. No base quality values were provided; no much bigger clone lies one nucleotide off. This sample was also put to use in a study of T cells in Graves' hyperthyroidism and ophthalmopathy. The second investigation adds: Stable Graves' hyperthyroidism was defined as the absence of progression to ophthalmopathy over 18 months of follow-up. The hyperthyroidism patients were between 18 and 65 years old and newly diagnosed, with a disease duration of less than 2 months. Exclusion was applied to patients with uncontrolled infections, other autoimmune diseases, pregnancy or lactation. Clinical symptoms, serum thyroxine and TRAb, thyroid ultrasound, and orbital computed tomography formed the basis for the diagnoses. For the first round of RT-PCR on the TCR CDR3, the HTBI primer set was used together with the Qiagen OneStep RT-PCR kit. Most expanded thyroid clonotypes (frequency above 0.001) were also found in blood, which suggests that blood repertoires may mirror thyroid immune responses. In cross-validation, a model built on a 13 V-J signature told ophthalmopathy apart from stable hyperthyroidism with over 85% sensitivity and about 81% specificity, and in testing the same model reached 80%/75%. In validation, the model predicted progression to ophthalmopathy with 55% to 71% sensitivity and less than 80% specificity, a median of approximately 6.7 months before onset. To identify distinguishing TCR V-J signatures, a discovery cohort of about 95 patients was used, comprising 43 with Graves' ophthalmopathy and some 60 with stable Graves' hyperthyroidism. An independent validation cohort of around 20 hyperthyroidism patients and about 15 patients who later progressed to ophthalmopathy tested prospective prediction of ophthalmopathy. For training and testing, the 100 patients in the discovery cohort were randomly divided in a 7:3 ratio. The study also compared thyroid tissue and blood T-cell repertoires from five or six Graves' hyperthyroidism patients. Once sampling was done, hyperthyroidism patients were given methimazole at a starting dose of 30 mg daily, whereas ophthalmopathy patients were given high-dose intravenous methylprednisolone. The libraries were constructed in a second round of multiplex PCR and then size-selected and purified. Paired-end sequencing of the libraries was performed with 100 bp reads on an Illumina HiSeq2000. SOAPnuke was used to process the raw data, throwing out any read that contained adapters or uncalled bases, had a mean Phred below 15, or lacked an exact constant-primer or identifier match. High-quality paired reads were merged with COPE v1.2.5, and unique nucleotide sequences were defined as clonotypes. MiTCR v1.1 was used to align the clonotypes against IMGT TRBV, TRBD and TRBJ reference segments. The analysis was restricted to V-J combinations with a frequency above 0.0001, which together covered 99.2% of the repertoires. A TCS score was defined as the ratio between F50 (clonal expansion) and ExV (chaos), using BLOSUM62-based TCRdist between CDR3 peptides within each V-J. Welch's t-statistics and random forest reduced several hundred V-J features to some 14, which were used in a naive Bayes classifier (R e1071). No statistical method was used to set the sample size in advance, and investigators knew the group allocation. According to the paper, TCR Vbeta CDR3 sequencing was carried out on 135 peripheral blood samples, which came from about 45 ophthalmopathy, under 80 hyperthyroidism and approximately 17 progressor patients.

The TCR originated in a woman between 18 and 29 years old with Graves disease. Donor details come from another sample of the same person, matched by shared clones. The rearrangement joined TRBV7-9 to TRBJ2-5; 8 nucleotides in the junction match TRBD2. The sample was peripheral blood mononuclear cells (PBMCs), taken at new diagnosis, from a patient treated with antithyroid drugs. The CDR3 loop reads CASSLGGTRDQETQYF. The sequenced DNA is TGTGCCAGCAGCTTAGGAGGGACTAGGGATCAAGAGACCCAGTACTTC.